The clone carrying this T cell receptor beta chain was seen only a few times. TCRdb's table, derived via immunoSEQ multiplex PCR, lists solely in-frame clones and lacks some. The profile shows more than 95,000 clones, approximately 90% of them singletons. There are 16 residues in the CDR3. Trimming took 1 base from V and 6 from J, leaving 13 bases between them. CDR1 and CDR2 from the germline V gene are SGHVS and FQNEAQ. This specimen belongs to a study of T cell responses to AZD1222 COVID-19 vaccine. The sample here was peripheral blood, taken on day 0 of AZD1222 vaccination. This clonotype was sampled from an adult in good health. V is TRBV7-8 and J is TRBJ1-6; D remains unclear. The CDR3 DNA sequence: TGTGCCAGCAGCTTAGGCGCGGGAACGCTTAATTCACCCCTCCACTTT. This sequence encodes CASSLGAGTLNSPLHF.